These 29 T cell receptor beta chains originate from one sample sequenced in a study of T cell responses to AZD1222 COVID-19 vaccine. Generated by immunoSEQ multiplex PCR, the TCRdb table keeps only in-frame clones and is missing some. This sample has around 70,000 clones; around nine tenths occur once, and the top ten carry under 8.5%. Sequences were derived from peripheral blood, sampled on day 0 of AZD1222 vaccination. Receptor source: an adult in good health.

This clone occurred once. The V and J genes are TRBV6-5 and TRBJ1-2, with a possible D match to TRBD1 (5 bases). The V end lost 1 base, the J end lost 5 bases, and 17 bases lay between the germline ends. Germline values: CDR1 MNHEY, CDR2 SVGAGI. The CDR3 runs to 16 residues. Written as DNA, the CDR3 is TGTGCCAGCAGTTACTTACGACAGACAATCTCGTATGGCTACACCTTC. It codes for CASSYLRQTISYGYTF.

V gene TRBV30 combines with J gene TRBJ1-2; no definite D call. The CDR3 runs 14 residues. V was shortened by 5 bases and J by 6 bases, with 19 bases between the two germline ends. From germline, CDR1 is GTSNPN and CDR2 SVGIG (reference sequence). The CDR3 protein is CAWAWGGGGNGYTF. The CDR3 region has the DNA TGTGCCTGGGCTTGGGGAGGAGGAGGGAATGGCTACACCTTC. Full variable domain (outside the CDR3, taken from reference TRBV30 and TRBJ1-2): SQTIHQWPATLVQPVGSPLSLECTVEGTSNPNLYWYRQAAGRGLQLLFYSVGIGQISSEVPQNLSASRPQDRQFILSSKKLLLSDSGFYLCAWAWGGGGNGYTFGSGTRLTVV.

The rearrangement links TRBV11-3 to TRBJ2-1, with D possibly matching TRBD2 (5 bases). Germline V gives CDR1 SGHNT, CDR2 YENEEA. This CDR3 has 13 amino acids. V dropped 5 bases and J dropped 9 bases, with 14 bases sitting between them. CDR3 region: CASSPTRAGEQFF. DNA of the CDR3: TGTGCCAGCAGCCCGACCCGGGCGGGTGAGCAGTTCTTC.

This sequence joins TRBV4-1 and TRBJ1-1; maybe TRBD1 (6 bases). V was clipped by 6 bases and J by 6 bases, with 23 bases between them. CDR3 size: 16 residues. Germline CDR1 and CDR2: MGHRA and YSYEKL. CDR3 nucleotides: TGCGCCAGCAGTCTAACGGGGGGCGCAATGGAATCTGAAGCTTTCTTT. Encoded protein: CASSLTGGAMESEAFF.

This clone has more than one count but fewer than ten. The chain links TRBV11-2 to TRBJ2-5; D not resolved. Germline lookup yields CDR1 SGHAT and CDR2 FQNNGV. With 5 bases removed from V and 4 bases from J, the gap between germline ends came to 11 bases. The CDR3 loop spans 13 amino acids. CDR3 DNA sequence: TGTGCCAGCAGCCCTACATTTGGAGAGACCCAGTACTTC. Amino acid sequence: CASSPTFGETQYF.

Here the CDR3 DNA reads TGTGCCCGAAACGGGGCGGGAGACCACGGGGAGCAGTTCTTC. Its translation is CARNGAGDHGEQFF. This sequence joins TRBV30 and TRBJ2-1; 7 nucleotides match TRBD2. The CDR3 consists of 14 residues. V lost 8 bases to trimming and J lost 10 bases; unmatched junction nucleotides: 17. Germline CDR1 GTSNPN, CDR2 SVGIG (reference sequence).

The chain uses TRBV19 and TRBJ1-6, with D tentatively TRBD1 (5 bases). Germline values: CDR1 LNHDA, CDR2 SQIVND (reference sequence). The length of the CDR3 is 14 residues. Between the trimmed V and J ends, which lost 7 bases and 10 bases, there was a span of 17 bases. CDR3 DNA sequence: TGTGCCAGTAAAGGGGACGGACGTTACTCACCCCTCCACTTT. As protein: CASKGDGRYSPLHF.

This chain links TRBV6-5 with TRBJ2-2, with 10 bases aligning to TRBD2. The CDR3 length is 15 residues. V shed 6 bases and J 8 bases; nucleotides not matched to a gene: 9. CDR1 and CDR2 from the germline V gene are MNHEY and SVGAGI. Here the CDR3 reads CASRGSSGSVGELFF. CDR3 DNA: TGTGCCAGCAGAGGGTCTAGCGGGAGTGTTGGGGAGCTGTTTTTT.

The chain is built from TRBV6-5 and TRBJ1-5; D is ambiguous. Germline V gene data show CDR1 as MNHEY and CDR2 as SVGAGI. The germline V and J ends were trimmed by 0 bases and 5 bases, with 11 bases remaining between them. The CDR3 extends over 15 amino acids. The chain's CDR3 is CASSYSTVRDQPQHF. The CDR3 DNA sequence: TGTGCCAGCAGTTACTCGACGGTAAGGGATCAGCCCCAGCATTTT.

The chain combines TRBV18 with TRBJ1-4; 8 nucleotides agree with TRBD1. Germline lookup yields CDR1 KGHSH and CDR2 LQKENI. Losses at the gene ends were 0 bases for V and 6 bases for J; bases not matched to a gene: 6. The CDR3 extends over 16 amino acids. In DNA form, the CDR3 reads TGTGCCAGCTCACCACCCGAAGGGACAGGCTATGAAAAACTGTTTTTT. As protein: CASSPPEGTGYEKLFF.

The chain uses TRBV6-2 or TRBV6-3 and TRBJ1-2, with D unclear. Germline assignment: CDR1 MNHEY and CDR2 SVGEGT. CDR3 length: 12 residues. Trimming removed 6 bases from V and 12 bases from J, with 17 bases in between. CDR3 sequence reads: CASSGGIISHTF. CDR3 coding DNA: TGTGCCAGCAGCGGAGGGATCATCTCGCACACCTTC.

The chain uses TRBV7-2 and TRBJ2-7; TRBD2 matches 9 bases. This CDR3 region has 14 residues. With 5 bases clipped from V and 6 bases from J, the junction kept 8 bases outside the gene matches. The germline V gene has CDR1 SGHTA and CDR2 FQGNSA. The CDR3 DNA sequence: TGTGCCAGCAGCCTCGGGGTAGCGGGAGCCGAGCAGTACTTC. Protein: CASSLGVAGAEQYF.

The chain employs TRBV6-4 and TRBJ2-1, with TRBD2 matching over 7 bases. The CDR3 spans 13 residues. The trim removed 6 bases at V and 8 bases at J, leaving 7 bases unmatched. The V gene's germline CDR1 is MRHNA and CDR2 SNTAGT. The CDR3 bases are TGTGCCAGCAGAGGGAGGGGAACTCATGAGCAGTTCTTC. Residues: CASRGRGTHEQFF.

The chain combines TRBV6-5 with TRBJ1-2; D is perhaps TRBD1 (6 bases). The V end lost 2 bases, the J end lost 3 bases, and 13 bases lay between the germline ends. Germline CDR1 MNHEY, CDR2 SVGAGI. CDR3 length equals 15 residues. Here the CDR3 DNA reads TGTGCCAGCAGTTACACCACAGGGAGTTACTATGGCTACACCTTC. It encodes CASSYTTGSYYGYTF.

The DNA of the CDR3 is TGTGCCAGCAGCTTGAGACTAGCGGGATCTCACTCCTACGAGCAGTACTTC. It translates to CASSLRLAGSHSYEQYF. V is TRBV5-4 and J is TRBJ2-7; 11 nucleotides agree with TRBD2. CDR3 length: 17 amino acids. V lost 1 base to trimming and J lost 0 bases; unmatched junction nucleotides: 6. From germline, CDR1 is SGHNT and CDR2 YYREEE (reference sequence).

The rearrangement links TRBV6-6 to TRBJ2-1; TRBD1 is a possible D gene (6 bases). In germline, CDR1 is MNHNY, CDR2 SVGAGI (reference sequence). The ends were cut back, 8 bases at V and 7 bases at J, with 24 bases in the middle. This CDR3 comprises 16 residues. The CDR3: CASGKFGGQSRNEQFF. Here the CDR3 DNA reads TGTGCCAGCGGTAAGTTTGGTGGACAGTCCCGGAATGAGCAGTTCTTC.

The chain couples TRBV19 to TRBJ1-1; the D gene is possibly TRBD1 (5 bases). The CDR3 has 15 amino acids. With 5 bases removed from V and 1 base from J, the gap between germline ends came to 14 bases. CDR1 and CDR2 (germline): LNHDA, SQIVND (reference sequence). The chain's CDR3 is CASSGRGGTNTEAFF. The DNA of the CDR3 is TGTGCCAGTAGTGGTCGGGGGGGAACGAACACTGAAGCTTTCTTT.

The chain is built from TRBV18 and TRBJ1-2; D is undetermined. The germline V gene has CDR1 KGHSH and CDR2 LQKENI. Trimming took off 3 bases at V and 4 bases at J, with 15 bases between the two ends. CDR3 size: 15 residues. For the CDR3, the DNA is TGTGCCAGCTCACCGGAGAATGGACGGCCCTATGGCTACACCTTC. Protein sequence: CASSPENGRPYGYTF.

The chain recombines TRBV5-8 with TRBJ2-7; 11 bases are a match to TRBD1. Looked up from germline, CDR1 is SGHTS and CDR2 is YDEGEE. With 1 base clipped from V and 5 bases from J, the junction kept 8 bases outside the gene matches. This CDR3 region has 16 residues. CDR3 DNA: TGTGCCAGCAGCTTGTTGCGGACAGGGGGCTTTAACGAGCAGTACTTC. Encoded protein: CASSLLRTGGFNEQYF.

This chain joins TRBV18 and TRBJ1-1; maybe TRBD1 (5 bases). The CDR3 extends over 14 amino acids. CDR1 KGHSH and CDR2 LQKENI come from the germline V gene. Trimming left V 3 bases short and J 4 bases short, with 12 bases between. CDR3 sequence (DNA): TGTGCCAGCTCACCCGTAGGGGTCGCCACTGAAGCTTTCTTT. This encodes CASSPVGVATEAFF.

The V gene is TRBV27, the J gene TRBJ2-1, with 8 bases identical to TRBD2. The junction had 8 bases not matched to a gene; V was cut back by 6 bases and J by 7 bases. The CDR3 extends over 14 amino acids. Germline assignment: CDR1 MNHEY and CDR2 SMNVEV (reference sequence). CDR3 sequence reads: CASRLGLGSNEQFF. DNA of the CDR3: TGTGCCAGCAGGCTGGGACTAGGGTCAAATGAGCAGTTCTTC.

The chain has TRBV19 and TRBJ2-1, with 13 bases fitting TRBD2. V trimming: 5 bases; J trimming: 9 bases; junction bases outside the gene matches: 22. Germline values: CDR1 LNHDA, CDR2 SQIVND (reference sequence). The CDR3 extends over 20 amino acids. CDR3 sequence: CASSLRLAGGLLGPSGEQFF. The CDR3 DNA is TGTGCCAGTAGTCTCCGACTAGCGGGAGGCCTTTTGGGACCCTCTGGTGAGCAGTTCTTC. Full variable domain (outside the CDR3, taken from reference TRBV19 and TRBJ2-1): DGGITQSPKYLFRKEGQNVTLSCEQNLNHDAMYWYRQDPGQGLRLIYYSQIVNDFQKGDIAEGYSVSREKKESFPLTVTSAQKNPTAFYLCASSLRLAGGLLGPSGEQFFGPGTRLTVL.

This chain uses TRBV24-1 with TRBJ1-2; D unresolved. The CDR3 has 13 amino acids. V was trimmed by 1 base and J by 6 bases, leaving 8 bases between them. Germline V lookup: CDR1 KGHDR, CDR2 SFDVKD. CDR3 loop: CATSDFLGDGYTF. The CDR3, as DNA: TGTGCCACCAGTGATTTTTTGGGTGATGGCTACACCTTC.

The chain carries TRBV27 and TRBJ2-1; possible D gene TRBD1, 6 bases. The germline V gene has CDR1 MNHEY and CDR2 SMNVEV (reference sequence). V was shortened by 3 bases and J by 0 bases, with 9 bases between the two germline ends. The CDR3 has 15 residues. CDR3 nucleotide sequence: TGTGCCAGCAGTTTGGACAGTAGCTCCTACAATGAGCAGTTCTTC. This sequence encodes CASSLDSSSYNEQFF.

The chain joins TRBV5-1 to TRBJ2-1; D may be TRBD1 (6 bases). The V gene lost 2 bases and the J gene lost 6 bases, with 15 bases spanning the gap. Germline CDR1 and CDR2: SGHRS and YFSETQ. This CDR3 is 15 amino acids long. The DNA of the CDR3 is TGCGCCAGCAGCTTTGGTCACCTAGGGGGCAATGAGCAGTTCTTC. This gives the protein CASSFGHLGGNEQFF.

DNA of the CDR3: TGTGCCAGCAGCTCCCGGGAGGTCGGGGAGCTGTTTTTT. Translated: CASSSREVGELFF. V is TRBV11-3 and J is TRBJ2-2; TRBD2 aligns across 7 bases. With V trimmed by 4 bases and J by 7 bases, 3 bases remained unmatched. The CDR3 is 13 amino acids. CDR1 and CDR2 from the germline V gene are SGHNT and YENEEA.

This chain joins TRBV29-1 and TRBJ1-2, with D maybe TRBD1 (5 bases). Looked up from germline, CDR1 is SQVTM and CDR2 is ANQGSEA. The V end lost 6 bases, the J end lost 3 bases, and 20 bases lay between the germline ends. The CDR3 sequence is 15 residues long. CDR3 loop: CSVQNQGGGYYGYTF. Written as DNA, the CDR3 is TGCAGCGTCCAGAATCAGGGTGGGGGATACTATGGCTACACCTTC.

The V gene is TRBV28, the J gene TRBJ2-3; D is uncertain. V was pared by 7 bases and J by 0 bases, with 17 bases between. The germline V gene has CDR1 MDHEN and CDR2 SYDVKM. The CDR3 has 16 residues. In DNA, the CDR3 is TGTGCCAGCACCCGTAAAACCGGAGTGAGCACAGATACGCAGTATTTT. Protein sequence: CASTRKTGVSTDTQYF.

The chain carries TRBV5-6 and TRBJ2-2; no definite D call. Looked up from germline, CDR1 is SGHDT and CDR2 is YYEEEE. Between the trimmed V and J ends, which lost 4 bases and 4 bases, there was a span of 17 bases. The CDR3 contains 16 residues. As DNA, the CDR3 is TGTGCCAGCAGCCTGTGGGGTACGGTGAGCACCGGGGAGCTGTTTTTT. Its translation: CASSLWGTVSTGELFF.